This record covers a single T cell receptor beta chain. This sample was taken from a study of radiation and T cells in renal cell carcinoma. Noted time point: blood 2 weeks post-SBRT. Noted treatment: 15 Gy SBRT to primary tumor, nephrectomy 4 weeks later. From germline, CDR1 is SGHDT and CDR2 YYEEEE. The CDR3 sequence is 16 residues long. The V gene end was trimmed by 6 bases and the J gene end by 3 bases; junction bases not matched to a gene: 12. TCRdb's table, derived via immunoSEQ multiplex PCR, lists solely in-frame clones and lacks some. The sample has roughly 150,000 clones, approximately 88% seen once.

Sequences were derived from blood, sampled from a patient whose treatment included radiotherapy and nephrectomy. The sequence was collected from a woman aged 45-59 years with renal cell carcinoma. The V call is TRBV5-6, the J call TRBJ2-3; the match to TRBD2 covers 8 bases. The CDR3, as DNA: TGTGCCAGCACCCTCTCCGGGGGGGCCAGGACAGATACGCAGTATTTT. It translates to CASTLSGGARTDTQYF.